One and the same sample provided the 17 T cell receptor beta chains below, sequenced in a study of early T cells in non-severe SARS-CoV-2 infection. TCRdb re-called the 5' RACE reads with MiXCR, one entry per CDR3 protein. The table shows approximately 69,000 distinct CDR3 sequences, with approximately 10% occurring only once. Material for sequencing was whole blood. The receptor set was obtained from an adult who was a healthcare worker with PCR-confirmed SARS-CoV-2 infection or an uninfected control (not recorded which).

The V and J genes are TRBV5-1 and TRBJ2-5; 8 nucleotides match TRBD1. After removal of 0 bases from V and 5 bases from J, the junction contained 3 bases not matched to a gene. In germline, CDR1 is SGHRS, CDR2 YFSETQ. The CDR3 consists of 14 residues. The CDR3 nucleotides read TGCGCCAGCAGCTTGGTCCGGACAGGGGAGACCCAGTACTTC. Encoded protein: CASSLVRTGETQYF.

In this sample, this clonotype turned up a few times. The CDR3: CSAVGANYGYTF. The DNA for the CDR3 is TGCAGTGCCGTTGGGGCTAACTATGGCTACACCTTC. V gene TRBV20-1 combines with J gene TRBJ1-2; D not certain. The germline V gene has CDR1 DFQATT and CDR2 SNEGSKA (reference sequence). V lost 6 bases, J lost 0 bases, and 8 bases lay in between. This CDR3 comprises 12 residues.

This clonotype was recorded at least ten times. This chain joins TRBV7-9 and TRBJ2-3; D possibly corresponds to TRBD2 (6 bases). Trimming shortened V by 3 bases and J by 2 bases, and 9 bases separated the two germline ends. Germline V lookup: CDR1 SEHNR, CDR2 FQNEAQ (reference sequence). The CDR3 sequence is 14 residues long. The CDR3 protein is CASSLGGTTDTQYF. CDR3 nucleotides: TGTGCCAGCAGCTTGGGCGGGACCACAGATACGCAGTATTTT.

V gene TRBV7-9 combines with J gene TRBJ2-1; the D call may be TRBD1 or TRBD2 (5 bases each). The CDR3 runs 13 residues. Germline lookup yields CDR1 SEHNR and CDR2 FQNEAQ (reference sequence). V lost 5 bases and J 4 bases, leaving 9 bases between the germline ends. In DNA form, the CDR3 reads TGTGCCAGCAGCCGGGACCGTTACAATGAGCAGTTCTTC. The encoded protein is CASSRDRYNEQFF.

In this sample, this clonotype turned up many times. The chain has TRBV5-1 and TRBJ2-2, with TRBD1 matching 7 bases. This CDR3 comprises 13 residues. Germline CDR1 SGHRS, CDR2 YFSETQ. The V segment lost 4 bases and the J segment 8 bases; nucleotides outside the gene matches: 5. This CDR3 is CASSIQGRGELFF. The CDR3 DNA reads TGCGCCAGCAGCATACAGGGGCGTGGGGAGCTGTTTTTT.

This clonotype was seen at least ten times. The rearrangement links TRBV5-5 to TRBJ1-1, with 8 bases matching TRBD1. The germline V gene encodes CDR1 SGHKS and CDR2 YYEKEE (reference sequence). The CDR3 has 14 amino acids. V shed 4 bases and J 2 bases; nucleotides not matched to a gene: 4. This chain's CDR3 is CASSPGQGNTEAFF. The DNA of the CDR3 is TGTGCCAGCAGCCCCGGACAGGGTAACACTGAAGCTTTCTTT.

V usage is TRBV29-1 and J usage is TRBJ1-5; D is ambiguous. Germline V gene lookup returns CDR1 SQVTM and CDR2 ANQGSEA. This CDR3 has 12 amino acids. Trimming pared 5 bases from V and 0 bases from J, leaving 5 bases between. The CDR3 loop reads CSVSSSNQPQHF. CDR3 nucleotide sequence: TGCAGCGTTAGCTCTAGCAATCAGCCCCAGCATTTT.

This chain uses TRBV9 with TRBJ1-5; 11 nucleotides match TRBD1. The V segment lost 3 bases and the J segment 7 bases; nucleotides outside the gene matches: 3. The CDR3 loop spans 14 amino acids. CDR1 and CDR2 (germline): SGDLS, YYNGEE. CDR3 loop: CASSGDRGDQPQHF. DNA of the CDR3: TGTGCCAGCAGCGGGGACAGGGGGGACCAGCCCCAGCATTTT.

The chain has TRBV6-1 and TRBJ2-2, with a tentative D call TRBD2 (5 bases). CDR1 is MNHNS, CDR2 SASEGT, per germline. The CDR3 is 15 residues long. The V end lost 0 bases, the J end lost 6 bases, and 11 bases lay between the germline ends. The CDR3 loop is CASSEAPGIAGELFF. Written as DNA, the CDR3 is TGTGCCAGCAGTGAAGCGCCGGGGATCGCCGGGGAGCTGTTTTTT.

This clonotype came up once. The J gene is TRBJ2-3, the V gene TRBV7-9; TRBD2 matches at 10 bases. V trimming: 4 bases; J trimming: 4 bases; junction bases outside the gene matches: 5. The germline CDR1 and CDR2 sequences are SEHNR and FQNEAQ (reference sequence). The CDR3 is 15 amino acids. CDR3 DNA: TGTGCCAGCAGCTCCCTAGCGGGGGTTGCAGATACGCAGTATTTT. Translating it yields CASSSLAGVADTQYF. The full variable domain, with the rest looked up from reference TRBV7-9 and TRBJ2-3, is DTGVSQNPRHKITKRGQNVTFRCDPISEHNRLYWYRQTLGQGPEFLTYFQNEAQLEKSRLLSDRFSAERPKGSFSTLEIQRTEQGDSAMYLCASSSLAGVADTQYFGPGTRLTVL.

This clonotype was detected a few times. The V gene is TRBV29-1, the J gene TRBJ2-7; no clear D. The CDR3 sequence is 10 residues long. The germline gives CDR1 SQVTM, CDR2 ANQGSEA. V was trimmed by 6 bases and J by 2 bases, leaving 5 bases between them. CDR3 residues: CSVGTYEQYF. The CDR3, as DNA: TGCAGCGTCGGTACCTACGAGCAGTACTTC.

This chain joins TRBV6-5 and TRBJ2-2; D unclear. From germline, CDR1 is MNHEY and CDR2 SVGAGI. CDR3 length: 13 residues. The germline V and J ends were trimmed by 5 bases and 0 bases, with 4 bases remaining between them. This CDR3 reads CASSIPNTGELFF. The CDR3 DNA is TGTGCCAGCAGTATACCGAACACCGGGGAGCTGTTTTTT.

V is TRBV6-2 or TRBV6-3 and J is TRBJ2-2; 10 bases are a match to TRBD2. Trimming removed 4 bases from V and 7 bases from J; junction bases left unmatched: 6. Germline CDR1 is MNHEY and CDR2 is SVGEGT. The length of the CDR3 is 15 residues. Here the CDR3 DNA reads TGTGCCAGCAGTTCCGGGACTAGCGATATCGGGGAGCTGTTTTTT. Amino acids: CASSSGTSDIGELFF.

This chain joins TRBV19 and TRBJ1-5; 7 bases fit TRBD1. With V trimmed by 5 bases and J by 1 base, 11 bases remained unmatched. Germline CDR1 reads LNHDA; CDR2 reads SQIVND (reference sequence). This CDR3 is 17 amino acids long. CDR3 in amino acids: CASSAFSGGISNQPQHF. CDR3 DNA: TGTGCCAGTAGTGCCTTCTCAGGGGGGATCAGCAATCAGCCCCAGCATTTT.

This clonotype was seen only a few times. The chain joins TRBV11-2 to TRBJ2-7; TRBD1 agrees at 11 bases. J was trimmed by 3 bases and V by 5 bases; bases with no gene match: 3. This CDR3 is built from 14 residues. Germline-derived CDR1 and CDR2 are SGHAT and FQNNGV. CDR3 protein: CASSNGTGGYEQYF. The CDR3 nucleotides are TGTGCCAGCAGCAACGGGACAGGGGGCTACGAGCAGTACTTC.

V usage is TRBV5-6 and J usage is TRBJ2-1; D possibly uses TRBD1 or TRBD2 (5 bases each). Germline V gene lookup returns CDR1 SGHDT and CDR2 YYEEEE. Trimming took off 3 bases at V and 10 bases at J, with 11 bases between the two ends. The CDR3 is 12 amino acids. This CDR3 reads CASSWGGGEQFF. The CDR3 region has the DNA TGTGCCAGCAGCTGGGGCGGCGGGGAGCAGTTCTTC.

The table lists this clonotype with many counts. CDR3 sequence: CASSLNTEAFF. CDR3 nucleotide sequence: TGTGCCAGCTCTTTAAACACTGAAGCTTTCTTT. J is TRBJ1-1 and V is TRBV18; D is unresolved. This CDR3 contains 11 residues. Per germline, CDR1 KGHSH and CDR2 LQKENI. V shed 6 bases and J shed 2 bases, with 4 bases lying between them.